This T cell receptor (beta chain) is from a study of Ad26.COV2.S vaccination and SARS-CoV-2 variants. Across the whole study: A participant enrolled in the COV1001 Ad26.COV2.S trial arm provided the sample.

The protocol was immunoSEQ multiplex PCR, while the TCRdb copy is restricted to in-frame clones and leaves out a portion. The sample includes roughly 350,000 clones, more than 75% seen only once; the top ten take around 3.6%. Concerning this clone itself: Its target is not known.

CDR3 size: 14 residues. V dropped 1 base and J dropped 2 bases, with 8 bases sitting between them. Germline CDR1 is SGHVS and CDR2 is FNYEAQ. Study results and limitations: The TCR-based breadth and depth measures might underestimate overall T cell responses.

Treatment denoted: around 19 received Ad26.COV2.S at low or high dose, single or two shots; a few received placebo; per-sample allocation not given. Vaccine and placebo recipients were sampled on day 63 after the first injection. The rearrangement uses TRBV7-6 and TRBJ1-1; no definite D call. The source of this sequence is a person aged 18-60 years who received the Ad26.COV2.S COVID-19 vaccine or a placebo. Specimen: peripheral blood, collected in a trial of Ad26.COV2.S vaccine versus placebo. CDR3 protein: CASSLVDKNTEAFF. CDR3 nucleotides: TGTGCCAGCAGCTTAGTTGATAAAAACACTGAAGCTTTCTTT. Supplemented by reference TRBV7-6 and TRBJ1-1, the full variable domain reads GAGVSQSPRYKVTKRGQDVALRCDPISGHVSLYWYRQALGQGPEFLTYFNYEAQQDKSGLPNDRFSAERPEGSISTLTIQRTEQRDSAMYRCASSLVDKNTEAFFGQGTRLTVV.